This T cell receptor (beta chain) was observed in a study of blood T cell repertoires in COVID-19. In germline, CDR1 is LNHNV, CDR2 YYDKDF (reference sequence). The germline V and J ends were trimmed by 1 base and 1 base, with 7 bases remaining between them. This CDR3 is 14 amino acids long. Data came from immunoSEQ multiplex PCR; TCRdb stores just in-frame clones and leaves some out. The sample yields around 140,000 clones, 84% seen once. The chain recombines TRBV15 with TRBJ1-1, with D uncertain. Sequenced input: peripheral blood. This sequence was found in a man in his sixties with active or convalescent COVID-19. The CDR3 here is CATSRGEANTEAFF. The DNA of the CDR3 is TGTGCCACCAGCAGAGGAGAAGCGAACACTGAAGCTTTCTTT.